The text below deals with one T cell receptor beta chain. Its target is not known. The record originates from a study of cytotoxic CD8 clonotypes in ibrutinib-treated CLL. Study conclusions and caveats: At the start, clonality exceeded age-matched healthy donors and followed circulating CD8+ T-cell counts. Public clonotypes were seen rarely and were contracted or stable on treatment.

Repertoires were generated with immunoSEQ multiplex PCR, while TCRdb's copy carries only in-frame clones and drops some. The sample lists about 250,000 clones, about three quarters seen once, with 15% in the top ten. Germline values: CDR1 SQVTM, CDR2 ANQGSEA. This CDR3 comprises 13 residues. This receptor was identified in a human donor with chronic lymphocytic leukemia. Specimen: PBMCs, collected after 24 months of ibrutinib treatment. The chain joins TRBV29-1 to TRBJ2-3; no reliable D call. The CDR3 loop is CSSVGGIGDTQYF. CDR3 nucleotides: TGCAGTAGTGTGGGCGGAATAGGAGATACGCAGTATTTT.